The rows below give T cell receptor beta chains drawn from one sample of a study of blood T cell repertoires in COVID-19. TCRdb's table, derived via immunoSEQ multiplex PCR, lists solely in-frame clones and lacks some. The sample has around 170,000 clones; about 89% are singletons. Input material: peripheral blood. The receptors come from a man in his late teens or twenties who had recovered from COVID-19. Both conserved end residues are part of each CDR3. The D gene is left open where the match is weak. Rows may omit the clone size; those that give it use once, few, many or a size class.

d_call: -
j_call: TRBJ2-7
clone_size: -
v_call: TRBV7-9
cdr3_nt: TGTGCCAGCAGCTTAACTGGAGCCTACGAGCAGTACTTC
cdr3_aa: CASSLTGAYEQYF

d_call: -
j_call: TRBJ2-1
clone_size: -
v_call: TRBV5-1
cdr3_nt: TGCGCCAGCAGCTTGGGTAGTAGCGGAAACAATGAGCAGTTCTTC
cdr3_aa: CASSLGSSGNNEQFF

d_call: TRBD2
j_call: TRBJ2-7
clone_size: -
v_call: TRBV19
cdr3_nt: TGTGCCAGTAGTCCCGGGACTAGCGGGGTGGGTCGAGACGAGCAGTACTTC
cdr3_aa: CASSPGTSGVGRDEQYF

d_call: -
j_call: TRBJ2-7
clone_size: -
v_call: TRBV28
cdr3_nt: TGTGCCAGCAGTTTGTATACGAGCTCCTACGAGCAGTACTTC
cdr3_aa: CASSLYTSSYEQYF

d_call: -
j_call: TRBJ2-2
clone_size: -
v_call: TRBV7-3
cdr3_nt: TGTGCCAGCAGCCAAACAACCCAGGCCGGGGAGCTGTTTTTT
cdr3_aa: CASSQTTQAGELFF

d_call: -
j_call: TRBJ1-2
clone_size: -
v_call: TRBV5-6
cdr3_nt: TGTGCCAGCAGCGTCCGGGGGACCATCTATGGCTACACCTTC
cdr3_aa: CASSVRGTIYGYTF

d_call: -
j_call: TRBJ2-1
clone_size: -
v_call: TRBV7-2
cdr3_nt: TGTGCCAGCAGCTTGCGGCCCGGGACTGGAGACTCCTACAATGAGCAGTTCTTC
cdr3_aa: CASSLRPGTGDSYNEQFF

d_call: TRBD1
j_call: TRBJ2-1
clone_size: -
v_call: TRBV10-3
cdr3_nt: TGTGCCATCAGTGGGCAGGGGGTAAGGAACAATGAGCAGTTCTTC
cdr3_aa: CAISGQGVRNNEQFF

d_call: TRBD2
j_call: TRBJ2-7
clone_size: -
v_call: TRBV27
cdr3_nt: TGTGCCAGCAGCTTCACTAGCGGGAGTGGGGTGCAGTACTTC
cdr3_aa: CASSFTSGSGVQYF

d_call: -
j_call: TRBJ2-1
clone_size: few
v_call: TRBV5-1
cdr3_nt: TGCGCCAGCAGACTTAGTGGGGGCCCATACAATGAGCAGTTCTTC
cdr3_aa: CASRLSGGPYNEQFF

d_call: -
j_call: TRBJ2-7
clone_size: -
v_call: TRBV28
cdr3_nt: TGTGCCAGCAGTCGAGGGCCGTACGAGCAGTACTTC
cdr3_aa: CASSRGPYEQYF

d_call: -
j_call: TRBJ1-1
clone_size: -
v_call: TRBV27
cdr3_nt: TGTGCCAGCAGCTTCGGGATGAACACTGAAGCTTTCTTT
cdr3_aa: CASSFGMNTEAFF

d_call: -
j_call: TRBJ2-7
clone_size: -
v_call: TRBV10-3
cdr3_nt: TGTGCCATCAGTGAGTCGGCTGGGGCTAGCGATGGCTACGAGCAGTACTTC
cdr3_aa: CAISESAGASDGYEQYF

d_call: -
j_call: TRBJ2-7
clone_size: few
v_call: TRBV5-6
cdr3_nt: TGTGCCAGCAGCTTGGGACAGAGCTCCTACGAGCAGTACTTC
cdr3_aa: CASSLGQSSYEQYF

d_call: TRBD2
j_call: TRBJ2-7
clone_size: -
v_call: TRBV7-7
cdr3_nt: TGTGCTAGCAGCCAAGGACTAGCGGGATCGGACGAGCAGTACTTC
cdr3_aa: CASSQGLAGSDEQYF

d_call: -
j_call: TRBJ1-1
clone_size: -
v_call: TRBV6-6
cdr3_nt: TGTGCCAGCAGTCCCGGGGTCACTGAAGCTTTCTTT
cdr3_aa: CASSPGVTEAFF

d_call: TRBD1
j_call: TRBJ2-7
clone_size: -
v_call: TRBV6-5
cdr3_nt: TGTGCCAGCAGCTATGGGACAGGGGATTACGAGCAGTACTTC
cdr3_aa: CASSYGTGDYEQYF

d_call: TRBD1
j_call: TRBJ2-5
clone_size: once
v_call: TRBV9
cdr3_nt: TGTGCCAGCAGCGTAGCCCTAGACAGGGGGCAAGAGACCCAGTACTTC
cdr3_aa: CASSVALDRGQETQYF

d_call: TRBD1
j_call: TRBJ1-5
clone_size: -
v_call: TRBV5-6
cdr3_nt: TGTGCCAGCAGCTACGACAGGGGCAATCAGCCCCAGCATTTT
cdr3_aa: CASSYDRGNQPQHF

d_call: TRBD2
j_call: TRBJ2-5
clone_size: -
v_call: TRBV24-1
cdr3_nt: TGTGCCACCAGTGAATTCTCCGGGAGGGCGGGACAAGAGACCCAGTACTTC
cdr3_aa: CATSEFSGRAGQETQYF

d_call: -
j_call: TRBJ2-3
clone_size: -
v_call: TRBV5-1
cdr3_nt: TGCGCCAGCAGCTCCAGATATTCCACAGATACGCAGTATTTT
cdr3_aa: CASSSRYSTDTQYF

d_call: TRBD2
j_call: TRBJ2-1
clone_size: -
v_call: TRBV6-4
cdr3_nt: TGTGCGGCCAGTGGTAGCGGGAGGGCAAAAGGGTACAATGAGCAGTTCTTC
cdr3_aa: CAASGSGRAKGYNEQFF

d_call: -
j_call: TRBJ2-2
clone_size: -
v_call: TRBV3-1/TRBV3-2
cdr3_nt: TGTGCCAGCAGCCTCCCGGGGTCCGAGGAGCTGTTTTTT
cdr3_aa: CASSLPGSEELFF

d_call: -
j_call: TRBJ1-6
clone_size: few
v_call: TRBV27
cdr3_nt: TGTGCCAGCAGTTCGGGTCCCTCGGGTTCACCCCTCCACTTT
cdr3_aa: CASSSGPSGSPLHF

d_call: TRBD2
j_call: TRBJ2-7
clone_size: few
v_call: TRBV20-1
cdr3_nt: TGCAGTGCTAGTGGACTAGCGGGAAGTTACGAGCAGTACTTC
cdr3_aa: CSASGLAGSYEQYF

d_call: TRBD1
j_call: TRBJ1-5
clone_size: -
v_call: TRBV10-3
cdr3_nt: TGTGCCATAACGGACAGGTTCAATCAGCCCCAGCATTTT
cdr3_aa: CAITDRFNQPQHF

d_call: -
j_call: TRBJ2-1
clone_size: once
v_call: TRBV28
cdr3_nt: TGTGCCAGCAGTTTATTGGTAACACAGGGCTCCTACAATGAGCAGTTCTTC
cdr3_aa: CASSLLVTQGSYNEQFF